A single TCR beta chain is shown here with its context. An amount of RNA that ranged from roughly 0.5 to 1 ug was reverse transcribed with random hexamers. TCRdb reprocessed the immunoSEQ multiplex PCR reads via MiXCR and lists one record per CDR3 protein. The sample includes fewer than 350,000 distinct CDR3 sequences, 89% of them seen just once. High-throughput TCR beta sequencing covered peripheral CD8+ and CD4+ T cells. Through negative isolation, CD4+ and CD8+ T cells were obtained, while TEMRA cells were enriched using FACS. The data originate from a study of CD8 T cells in Susac syndrome. Germline V gene sequence: CDR1 SGHDT, CDR2 YYEEEE. Trimming left V 1 base short and J 1 base short, with 7 bases between. CDR3 size: 14 residues.

This chain connects TRBV5-6 to TRBJ2-3; D not certain. The receptor comes from a human donor with multiple sclerosis. Sequences were obtained from CD8+ T cells from PBMCs. CDR3 in amino acids: CASSLSARTDTQYF. For the CDR3, the DNA is TGTGCCAGCAGCTTGTCGGCTCGCACAGATACGCAGTATTTT.